This T cell receptor beta chain emerged from a study of regulatory T cells in long-lasting Graves disease. The wider study: The definition of persistent Graves' disease was over 5 years of antithyroid drugs with positive TSH receptor antibodies.

As to this clonotype: A far more abundant clone sits one base away, making this likely a read error.

The time point: persistent/refractory GD, antithyroid drugs over 5 years with positive TRAb. The TCR library was made from RNA that had been extracted from PBMCs in TRIzol. From germline, CDR1 is DFQATT and CDR2 SNEGSKA (reference sequence). This CDR3 has 11 residues. Construction of TCR beta libraries relied on iRepertoire HTBI primers and on Arm-PCR targeting CDR3 regions. Under the authors' procedure: The samples yielded about 63 TRBV and approximately 15 TRBJ segments. In TCRdb, the multiplex PCR reads were re-called with MiXCR into one record per CDR3 protein. The V and J calls shown here were made by TCRdb, not taken from the authors' results. Here the sample spans under 450,000 distinct CDR3 sequences, approximately 25% being singletons.

The receptor was derived from a woman in her thirties or forties with Graves disease. V gene TRBV20-1 combines with J gene TRBJ2-5; a possible D gene is TRBD2 (5 bases). The DNA end is a closer match to TRBJ2-1, so the J assignment may be wrong. Sequences were derived from peripheral blood mononuclear cells (PBMCs), sampled when the disease was refractory, from a patient treated with antithyroid drugs. The CDR3 DNA reads TGCAGTGCTAGATCAGACTACGAGCAGTTCTTC. Translating it yields CSARSDYEQFF.